Each of the 8 T cell receptor beta chains below was sequenced from the same sample in a study of Graves' ophthalmopathy and Graves' hyperthyroidism. TCR beta CDR3 regions were amplified from RNA transcripts. Amplification began with first-round RT-PCR using HTBI primers, then second-round multiplex PCR was performed. TCRdb reprocessed the multiplex PCR reads with MiXCR, giving one entry per CDR3 protein. The sample lists almost 750,000 distinct CDR3 sequences, roughly two fifths occurring once. The sequenced material came from peripheral blood. These receptors all come from an adult man with Graves' ophthalmopathy.

The chain is built from TRBV7-2 and TRBJ2-7, with TRBD1 identical over 8 bases. The ends lost 5 bases at V and 3 bases at J; junction bases unmatched: 12. The germline V gene has CDR1 SGHTA and CDR2 FQGNSA. The CDR3 spans 16 residues. CDR3: CASSPSGTGRGYEQYF. In DNA form, the CDR3 reads TGTGCCAGCAGCCCATCCGGGACAGGAAGGGGCTACGAGCAGTACTTC.

This clonotype was recorded a few times. The rearrangement uses TRBV19 and TRBJ1-4; TRBD1 agrees at 8 bases. Germline assignment: CDR1 LNHDA and CDR2 SQIVND (reference sequence). Losses at the gene ends were 6 bases for V and 8 bases for J; bases not matched to a gene: 14. The CDR3 is 16 residues long. The CDR3 region has the DNA TGTGCCAGTAGCCTGCAACTTACAGGGGGAGAGGAAAAACTGTTTTTT. Translated, it gives CASSLQLTGGEEKLFF.

Notes on this clonotype: One end of the junction varies from germline; a read error may be responsible. The chain employs TRBV10-3 and TRBJ1-6; D is perhaps TRBD1 (6 bases). Germline loops: CDR1 ENHRY, CDR2 SYGVKD. The CDR3 length is 14 residues. DNA of the CDR3: TGTGCCAGCAGTTTAGGGGGGGCGATATCACCCTTCCACTTT. Translating it yields CASSLGGAISPFHF.

In this sample, this clonotype turned up a few times. J is TRBJ1-6 and V is TRBV20-1; possibly TRBD1 for D (5 bases). The CDR3 spans 17 residues. Between the trimmed V and J ends, which lost 5 bases and 1 base, there was a span of 18 bases. Germline lookup yields CDR1 DFQATT and CDR2 SNEGSKA (reference sequence). CDR3 amino acids: CSARQFLRGSYNSPLHF. The CDR3 DNA reads as TGCAGTGCTCGACAGTTTCTCCGCGGGTCCTATAATTCACCCCTCCACTTT.

This clonotype has just a few counts. The chain employs TRBV25-1 and TRBJ2-2; D perhaps matches TRBD1 (6 bases). With 10 bases removed from V and 5 bases from J, the gap between germline ends came to 11 bases. From germline, CDR1 is MGHDK and CDR2 SYGVNS. CDR3 length equals 12 residues. The CDR3 spells CAIRRGTGELFF. The CDR3 DNA reads TGTGCCATCCGAAGGGGGACCGGGGAGCTGTTTTTT.

This clonotype was recorded many times. The chain recombines TRBV7-9 with TRBJ1-2; D perhaps matches TRBD1 (5 bases). Per germline, CDR1 SEHNR and CDR2 FQNEAQ (reference sequence). The CDR3 covers 14 residues. Trimming shortened V by 2 bases and J by 5 bases, and 12 bases separated the two germline ends. The CDR3 sequence: CASSLKGTGYGYTF. The CDR3 coding sequence is TGTGCCAGCAGCTTAAAAGGGACGGGGTATGGCTACACCTTC.

The rearrangement joins TRBV11-1 to TRBJ2-7; 8 positions match TRBD1. The CDR3 is 16 amino acids. Germline values: CDR1 SGHAT, CDR2 FQDESV (reference sequence). Unmatched junction bases numbered 6, after V lost 2 bases and J lost 0 bases. In nucleotides, the CDR3 is TGTGCCAGCAGCTTATACAGGGGGTCTACCTCCTACGAGCAGTACTTC. Encoded protein: CASSLYRGSTSYEQYF.

This clonotype was seen ten or more times. The chain has TRBV2 and TRBJ2-5, with unresolved D. Trimming took off 1 base at V and 4 bases at J, with 13 bases between the two ends. The length of the CDR3 is 15 residues. Germline V gene sequence: CDR1 SNHLY, CDR2 FYNNEI. CDR3 residues: CASSEVGSSSETQYF. In nucleotides, the CDR3 is TGTGCCAGCAGTGAAGTGGGTTCGTCGTCAGAGACCCAGTACTTC.